This TCR beta chain was recorded in a study of blood T cell repertoires in COVID-19. Per germline, CDR1 SEHNR and CDR2 FQNEAQ (reference sequence). The trim removed 6 bases at V and 5 bases at J, leaving 13 bases unmatched. The CDR3 extends over 15 amino acids. TCRdb's copy holds only in-frame clones and misses some; the assay was immunoSEQ multiplex PCR. The table shows 35,000 to 40,000 clones, with roughly nine tenths occurring only once. This clone occurred a few times. This chain joins TRBV7-9 and TRBJ2-7, with 7 bases identical to TRBD2. The TCR sequence derives from a man in his sixties or seventies with acute or convalescent COVID-19. The source material was peripheral blood. The CDR3 sequence is CASSLTGGRVNEQYF. CDR3 nucleotide sequence: TGTGCCAGCAGTCTCACGGGCGGGAGAGTAAACGAGCAGTACTTC. The whole variable domain, remainder taken from reference TRBV7-9 and TRBJ2-7, is DTGVSQNPRHKITKRGQNVTFRCDPISEHNRLYWYRQTLGQGPEFLTYFQNEAQLEKSRLLSDRFSAERPKGSFSTLEIQRTEQGDSAMYLCASSLTGGRVNEQYFGPGTRLTVT.